These 30 T cell receptor beta chains originate from one sample sequenced in a study of blood T cells in healthy people across ages. Using a J-beta primer mix together with a sample-barcoded 5' primer, a second PCR was run for roughly 6 to 11 cycles. TCRdb ran MiXCR on the 5' RACE reads and lists one entry per CDR3 protein. This table holds about 1,600,000 distinct CDR3 sequences, 42% found once. Material: blood. Source of these receptors: a woman younger than 35 in good health.

This clonotype was counted only a few times. The chain carries TRBV20-1 and TRBJ2-1; 10 bases agree with TRBD2. V shed 6 bases, J shed 7 bases, and the junction held 12 bases outside the gene matches. Germline lookup yields CDR1 DFQATT and CDR2 SNEGSKA (reference sequence). The CDR3 length is 15 residues. CDR3 in DNA: TGCAGTGCCCCTCTAGCGGGGGCTTTCCCTAATGAGCAGTTCTTC. It codes for CSAPLAGAFPNEQFF.

The V gene is TRBV27, the J gene TRBJ1-6; D may be TRBD1 (5 bases). The CDR3 has 17 residues. The V gene's germline CDR1 is MNHEY and CDR2 SMNVEV (reference sequence). Trimming stripped 6 bases from V and 10 bases from J, with 25 bases between. In DNA, the CDR3 is TGTGCCAGCAGCCCTCCTCCCGGCGGGGGAAATGAGTCACCCCTCCACTTT. As protein: CASSPPPGGGNESPLHF.

This chain uses TRBV7-8 with TRBJ2-7; D is undetermined. Per germline, CDR1 SGHVS and CDR2 FQNEAQ. The CDR3 consists of 15 residues. The germline V and J ends were trimmed by 1 base and 5 bases, with 15 bases remaining between them. As DNA, the CDR3 is TGTGCCAGCAGCTTAGTGGCAGTTCCGGCCAACGAGCAGTACTTC. Its translation: CASSLVAVPANEQYF.

The gene calls are TRBV5-1 and TRBJ2-1, with D maybe TRBD2 (6 bases). The CDR3 has 16 residues. Trimming removed 5 bases from V and 0 bases from J, with 15 bases in between. The V gene's germline CDR1 is SGHRS and CDR2 YFSETQ. The CDR3 DNA reads TGCGCCAGCAGGGGGATAGCGGATAGCTCCTACAATGAGCAGTTCTTC. Its translation is CASRGIADSSYNEQFF.

The chain joins TRBV12-5 to TRBJ2-3, with 7 bases that match TRBD1. This CDR3 is 14 amino acids long. The V gene end was trimmed by 4 bases and the J gene end by 1 base; junction bases not matched to a gene: 2. The V gene's germline CDR1 is LGHNT and CDR2 FRNRAP. As DNA, the CDR3 is TGTGCTAGTGGTTCAGGGGGAGGCACAGATACGCAGTATTTT. Translating it yields CASGSGGGTDTQYF.

This clonotype was seen at least ten times. The chain uses TRBV20-1 and TRBJ2-6; unclear D gene. The CDR3 loop spans 14 amino acids. Trimming left V 6 bases short and J 0 bases short, with 9 bases between. The V gene's germline CDR1 is DFQATT and CDR2 SNEGSKA (reference sequence). This chain's CDR3 is CSAEVGSGANVLTF. The CDR3 DNA follows: TGCAGTGCCGAGGTGGGCTCTGGGGCCAACGTCCTGACTTTC.

This clonotype was counted a few times. The chain uses TRBV5-1 and TRBJ2-5, with unresolved D. The length of the CDR3 is 17 residues. Germline-derived CDR1 and CDR2 are SGHRS and YFSETQ. Trimming cost V 1 base and J 2 bases, with 18 bases left between them. This CDR3 reads CASSLSPSPVKQETQYF. The CDR3 coding sequence is TGCGCCAGCAGCTTGTCCCCCTCCCCAGTGAAACAAGAGACCCAGTACTTC.

This clonotype was counted between two and nine times. The V and J genes are TRBV7-2 and TRBJ2-1, with 9 bases lining up with TRBD2. J was trimmed by 5 bases and V by 5 bases; bases with no gene match: 10. The CDR3 extends over 16 amino acids. Germline CDR1 is SGHTA and CDR2 is FQGNSA. CDR3 bases: TGTGCCAGCAGCCAGGTAGTGGCGGGAGGGCACAATGAGCAGTTCTTC. This encodes CASSQVVAGGHNEQFF. Full variable domain (missing parts from reference TRBV7-2 and TRBJ2-1): GAGVSQSPSNKVTEKGKDVELRCDPISGHTALYWYRQSLGQGLEFLIYFQGNSAPDKSGLPSDRFSAERTGGSVSTLTIQRTQQEDSAVYLCASSQVVAGGHNEQFFGPGTRLTVL.

About this clonotype itself: Its ends do not fully match the called genes, so a read error is possible. V is TRBV19 and J is TRBJ2-5, with D perhaps TRBD2 (5 bases). The DNA end is more similar to TRBJ2-7, so the J call may be wrong. The CDR3 totals 13 residues. Per germline, CDR1 LNHDA and CDR2 SQIVND (reference sequence). The CDR3 nucleotides read TGTGCCAGTCTGGACTGGGTGTCCTTCGAGCAGTACTTC. Its protein is CASLDWVSFEQYF.

The chain recombines TRBV4-3 with TRBJ2-1, with 10 bases fitting TRBD2. V lost 2 bases and J lost 4; bases outside the gene matches: 8. CDR1 and CDR2 from the germline V gene are LGHNA and YSLEER. The CDR3 is 17 residues long. CDR3 DNA: TGCGCCAGCAGCCAACTAACCGGGACTAGCGTTTACAATGAGCAGTTCTTC. As protein: CASSQLTGTSVYNEQFF.

This rearrangement joins TRBV3-1 to TRBJ2-5; TRBD2 matches 7 bases. The V segment lost 3 bases and the J segment 1 base; nucleotides outside the gene matches: 11. Germline V CDR1 and CDR2: LGHDT, YNNKEL (reference sequence). This CDR3 comprises 17 residues. The CDR3 reads CASSHSVAGESQETQYF. For the CDR3, the DNA is TGTGCCAGCAGCCATTCTGTTGCGGGAGAGAGCCAAGAGACCCAGTACTTC.

The V call is TRBV7-6, the J call TRBJ2-7; 8 bases line up with TRBD1. The CDR3 is 15 amino acids. CDR1 is SGHVS and CDR2 is FNYEAQ in the germline V gene. J gave up 3 bases and V 2 bases, and 6 bases lay outside the gene matches. In DNA form, the CDR3 reads TGTGCCAGCAGCTTAATAGGACAGGGATACTACGAGCAGTACTTC. Residues: CASSLIGQGYYEQYF.

This clonotype was detected only a few times. V usage is TRBV13 and J usage is TRBJ2-1; either TRBD1 or TRBD2 may fit D (5 bases each). The CDR3 is 12 residues long. From germline, CDR1 is PRHDT and CDR2 FYEKMQ (reference sequence). Between the trimmed V and J ends, which lost 3 bases and 9 bases, there was a span of 9 bases. The CDR3 DNA sequence: TGTGCCAGCAGCTTGGGGGAGTGTGAGCAGTTCTTC. This translates into CASSLGECEQFF.

This clonotype showed up just a few times. J is TRBJ1-2 and V is TRBV28, with 7 bases lining up with TRBD1. The CDR3 totals 14 residues. With V trimmed by 5 bases and J by 4 bases, 7 bases remained unmatched. CDR1 is MDHEN, CDR2 SYDVKM, per germline. The CDR3 reads CASSAPGQTYGYTF. In DNA, the CDR3 is TGTGCCAGCAGTGCCCCGGGACAGACCTATGGCTACACCTTC.

This clonotype appeared a few times. This chain connects TRBV5-5 to TRBJ2-3, with D maybe TRBD2 (6 bases). V was clipped by 3 bases and J by 2 bases, with 19 bases between them. Germline V CDR1 and CDR2: SGHKS, YYEKEE (reference sequence). CDR3 size: 17 residues. The CDR3 DNA reads as TGTGCCAGCAGCTCGACGTTTTCGGGACTCCTCACAGATACGCAGTATTTT. This codes for CASSSTFSGLLTDTQYF.

This clonotype occurred many times. The chain's CDR3 is CASSSGQGGNYEQYF. The CDR3 bases are TGTGCCAGCAGCTCGGGACAGGGGGGGAACTACGAGCAGTACTTC. V gene TRBV7-2 combines with J gene TRBJ2-7; 11 bases line up with TRBD1. The CDR3 sequence is 15 residues long. With V trimmed by 4 bases and J by 3 bases, 5 bases remained unmatched. Germline V gives CDR1 SGHTA, CDR2 FQGNSA.

The J gene is TRBJ1-2, the V gene TRBV4-1, with D tentatively TRBD1 (6 bases). The CDR3 runs to 16 residues. In germline, CDR1 is MGHRA, CDR2 YSYEKL. V was clipped by 1 base and J by 6 bases, with 18 bases between them. CDR3 sequence (DNA): TGCGCCAGCAGCCAAGTAGCTCCAGGGGCTCCCGATGGCTACACCTTC. The encoded protein is CASSQVAPGAPDGYTF.

This chain connects TRBV12-3 or TRBV12-4 to TRBJ2-2; D might be TRBD1 or TRBD2, each matching 6 bases. Trimming removed 3 bases at V and 1 base at J, with 9 bases between. This CDR3 spans 15 amino acids. The CDR3: CASSFRGLNTGELFF. In DNA, the CDR3 is TGTGCCAGCAGTTTCCGGGGGCTGAACACCGGGGAGCTGTTTTTT.

The rearrangement uses TRBV3-1 and TRBJ2-1; 9 bases line up with TRBD1. The closer fit of TRBJ2-7 to the DNA end suggests the J call may be wrong. Germline V gene data show CDR1 as LGHDT and CDR2 as YNNKEL (reference sequence). This CDR3 region has 16 residues. The CDR3 region is CASSQGGTGMGYEQYF. The CDR3 nucleotides read TGTGCCAGCAGCCAAGGTGGGACAGGGATGGGCTACGAGCAGTACTTC.

The rearrangement uses TRBV10-1 and TRBJ2-5, with 7 bases identical to TRBD1. Gene TRBJ2-7 matches the end of the DNA better, so the J call may be wrong. The germline gives CDR1 WNHNN, CDR2 SYGVQD (reference sequence). The CDR3 is 15 residues long. The CDR3 DNA follows: TGCGCCAGCAGTGGTGCCCCGGAGACAGGGCGCGAGCAGTACTTC. It codes for CASSGAPETGREQYF.

This chain's CDR3 is CASSYSIGTGTYEQYF. The CDR3 DNA reads as TGTGCCAGCAGTTACTCCATCGGGACAGGGACCTACGAGCAGTACTTC. The chain uses TRBV6-5 and TRBJ2-7; 9 nucleotides line up with TRBD1. Germline V gives CDR1 MNHEY, CDR2 SVGAGI. The CDR3 extends over 16 amino acids. With V trimmed by 0 bases and J by 2 bases, 5 bases remained unmatched.

This chain links TRBV6-6 with TRBJ1-4; TRBD1 is a possible D gene (5 bases). The CDR3 contains 15 residues. Germline CDR1 is MNHNY and CDR2 is SVGAGI (reference sequence). V lost 4 bases to trimming and J lost 8 bases, with 17 bases between them. In DNA form, the CDR3 reads TGTGCCAGCAGTTCCGTGACAGAGACGACAGAAAAACTGTTTTTT. As protein: CASSSVTETTEKLFF.

V is TRBV4-2 and J is TRBJ2-7, with D perhaps TRBD2 (6 bases). CDR3 size: 22 residues. Germline values: CDR1 LGHNA, CDR2 YNFKEQ. Trimming took 2 bases from V and 1 from J, leaving 33 bases between them. CDR3 sequence reads: CASSQLRLVPEYGSGRSYEQYF. CDR3 in DNA: TGTGCCAGCAGCCAACTCCGACTAGTCCCTGAGTATGGGAGCGGACGGTCCTACGAGCAGTACTTC.

The chain joins TRBV7-9 to TRBJ1-2, with D perhaps matching TRBD1 (5 bases). V lost 3 bases, J lost 4 bases, and 18 bases lay in between. The CDR3 runs to 16 residues. Germline CDR1 and CDR2: SEHNR and FQNEAQ (reference sequence). The CDR3 loop reads CASSFFPQGGLYGYTF. The CDR3 nucleotides read TGTGCCAGCAGCTTCTTTCCCCAGGGAGGACTCTATGGCTACACCTTC.

This clonotype was seen a handful of times. The V and J genes are TRBV4-1 and TRBJ2-7; 11 bases align to TRBD1. This CDR3 spans 15 amino acids. CDR1 and CDR2 (germline): MGHRA, YSYEKL. The trim removed 4 bases at V and 5 bases at J, leaving 7 bases unmatched. The CDR3 DNA follows: TGCGCCAGCAGCCTTACCGGGACAGGGGGACACGAGCAGTACTTC. This sequence encodes CASSLTGTGGHEQYF.

This clonotype came up a few times. This CDR3 reads CASTTGGADTQYF. The DNA of the CDR3 is TGTGCCAGCACCACCGGGGGGGCAGATACGCAGTATTTT. V gene TRBV7-2 combines with J gene TRBJ2-3; 8 bases match TRBD2. The CDR3 is 13 amino acids. V was clipped by 7 bases and J by 4 bases; unmatched bases: 4. Germline values: CDR1 SGHTA, CDR2 FQGNSA.

This clonotype occurred once. This chain links TRBV28 with TRBJ1-1; possibly TRBD1 for D (5 bases). CDR3 length equals 14 residues. Trimming removed 6 bases at V and 4 bases at J, with 15 bases between. Per the germline V gene, CDR1 is MDHEN and CDR2 is SYDVKM. CDR3: CASRSRRGVTEAFF. The CDR3 DNA follows: TGTGCCAGCAGGTCCCGGCGGGGCGTCACTGAAGCTTTCTTT.

The chain is built from TRBV12-3 or TRBV12-4 and TRBJ2-7; a weak D match, TRBD2 (6 bases). The J call could be wrong; TRBJ2-5 is a better fit for the DNA end. The CDR3 consists of 16 residues. CDR3 loop: CASSPMEGGLQETQYF. CDR3 sequence (DNA): TGTGCCAGCAGTCCGATGGAGGGCGGGCTACAGGAGACCCAGTACTTC.

The chain joins TRBV14 to TRBJ2-5; a weak D match, TRBD2 (5 bases). V was shortened by 3 bases and J by 0 bases, with 14 bases between the two germline ends. Germline V gene sequence: CDR1 SGHDN, CDR2 FVKESK. CDR3 length: 16 amino acids. CDR3 sequence reads: CASSQIPAVYQETQYF. The DNA of the CDR3 is TGTGCCAGCAGCCAGATCCCAGCGGTGTACCAAGAGACCCAGTACTTC. The full variable domain, its missing parts supplied by reference TRBV14 and TRBJ2-5, is EAGVTQFPSHSVIEKGQTVTLRCDPISGHDNLYWYRRVMGKEIKFLLHFVKESKQDESGMPNNRFLAERTGGTYSTLKVQPAELEDSGVYFCASSQIPAVYQETQYFGPGTRLLVL.

The chain has TRBV2 and TRBJ2-3; D unclear. The germline V and J ends were trimmed by 10 bases and 7 bases, with 15 bases remaining between them. CDR1 is SNHLY, CDR2 FYNNEI, per germline. This CDR3 region has 12 residues. The CDR3 reads CATLVQPNTQYF. DNA for the CDR3: TGTGCCACCCTAGTCCAGCCCAATACGCAGTATTTT.